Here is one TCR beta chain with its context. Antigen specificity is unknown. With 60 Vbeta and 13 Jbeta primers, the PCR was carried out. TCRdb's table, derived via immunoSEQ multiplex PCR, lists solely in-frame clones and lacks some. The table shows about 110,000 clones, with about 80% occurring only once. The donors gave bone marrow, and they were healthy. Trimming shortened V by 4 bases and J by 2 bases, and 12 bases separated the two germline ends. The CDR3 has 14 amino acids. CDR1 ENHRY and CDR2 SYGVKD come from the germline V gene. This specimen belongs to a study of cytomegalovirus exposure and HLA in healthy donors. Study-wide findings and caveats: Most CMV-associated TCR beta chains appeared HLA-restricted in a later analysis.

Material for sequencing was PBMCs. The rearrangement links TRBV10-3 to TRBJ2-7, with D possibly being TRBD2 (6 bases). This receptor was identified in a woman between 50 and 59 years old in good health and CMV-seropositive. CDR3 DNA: TGTGCCATCAGTGGGGGACTGCACCCCTACGAGCAGTACTTC. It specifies CAISGGLHPYEQYF.